This T cell receptor beta chain was recorded in a study of molecular identifiers for immune sequencing clone quantification. Study findings and constraints: Among 850,000 to 1,000,000 naive cells, spiked Jurkat TCR RNA from a single cell was reportedly detectable. Clones carrying above 20 RNA copies accounted for over 97% of effector molecules, under 1% in naive cells.

TCRdb redid the calling of the PCR reads with MiXCR, one entry per CDR3 protein. The sample has around 480,000 distinct CDR3 sequences, 20% to 25% seen once. This CDR3 has 13 amino acids. As CD8+CD4-CCR7+CD45RA+ cells, naive CD8 T cells were sorted. Concerning this clonotype itself: Its antigen is still unknown. At one end the junction does not follow the germline gene, possibly because of a read error.

The rearrangement uses TRBV12-3 or TRBV12-4 and TRBJ2-7; maybe TRBD2 (7 bases). The clonotype originates from a human donor in good health. Some libraries in this study had Jurkat cell RNA spiked in. Sample: naive CD8+ T cells from blood, with Jurkat cell RNA spiked in. Sample subset: FACS-sorted CD8+CD4-CCR7+CD45RA+ naive T cells. The CDR3 sequence: CACSLGGGNEQYF. In DNA, the CDR3 is TGCGCCTGCAGTTTAGGGGGGGGGAACGAGCAGTACTTC.